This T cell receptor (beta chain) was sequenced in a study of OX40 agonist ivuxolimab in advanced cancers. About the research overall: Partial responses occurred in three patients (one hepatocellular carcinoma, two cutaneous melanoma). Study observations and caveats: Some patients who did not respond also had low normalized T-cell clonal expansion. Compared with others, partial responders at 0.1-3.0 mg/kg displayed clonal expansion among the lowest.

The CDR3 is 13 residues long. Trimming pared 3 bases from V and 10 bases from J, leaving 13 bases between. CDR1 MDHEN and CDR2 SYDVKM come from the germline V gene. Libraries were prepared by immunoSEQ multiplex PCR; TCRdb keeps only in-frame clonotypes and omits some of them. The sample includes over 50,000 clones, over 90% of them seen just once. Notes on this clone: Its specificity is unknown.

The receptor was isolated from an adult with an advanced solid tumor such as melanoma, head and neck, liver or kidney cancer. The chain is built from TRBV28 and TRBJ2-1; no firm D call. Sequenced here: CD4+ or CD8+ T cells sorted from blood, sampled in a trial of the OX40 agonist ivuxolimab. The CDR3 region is CASSFRGPREQFF. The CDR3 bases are TGTGCCAGCAGTTTTCGAGGTCCGCGAGAGCAGTTCTTC.